The clone carrying this T cell receptor beta chain was counted only a few times. Its specificity is not known. The data are from a study of beta chain features in type 1 diabetes. Study summary: On cell yields, gender and age, patients and healthy donors were similar. Study-level points and caveats: Among type 1 diabetes patients, VDJ junctions had fewer insertions and more deletions. Researchers report that Type 1 diabetes patients had moderately but significantly shorter TCRB CDR3s across all four CD4+ subsets.

CDR3 size: 12 residues. Germline CDR1 and CDR2: SQVTM and ANQGSEA. J lost 4 bases, V lost 3 bases, and 1 base had no gene match. TCRB transcripts that were expressed got sequenced, as all of the isolated RNA had been reverse transcribed. It was found that naive, central memory and regulatory T cell samples averaged approximately 3.5 million reads. Data came from immunoSEQ multiplex PCR; TCRdb stores just in-frame clones and leaves some out. The sample records 120,000 or so clones, about 15% being singletons. Every donor provided one heparinised blood draw, which averaged approximately 100 mL. The TCR sequence derives from a man aged 30-40 years with type 1 diabetes. The sample comprised central memory CD4+ T cells from blood. V usage is TRBV29-1 and J usage is TRBJ2-7, with 9 bases fitting TRBD1. The CDR3 loop reads CSVDGTGYEQYF. In DNA, the CDR3 is TGCAGCGTTGACGGGACAGGGTACGAGCAGTACTTC.